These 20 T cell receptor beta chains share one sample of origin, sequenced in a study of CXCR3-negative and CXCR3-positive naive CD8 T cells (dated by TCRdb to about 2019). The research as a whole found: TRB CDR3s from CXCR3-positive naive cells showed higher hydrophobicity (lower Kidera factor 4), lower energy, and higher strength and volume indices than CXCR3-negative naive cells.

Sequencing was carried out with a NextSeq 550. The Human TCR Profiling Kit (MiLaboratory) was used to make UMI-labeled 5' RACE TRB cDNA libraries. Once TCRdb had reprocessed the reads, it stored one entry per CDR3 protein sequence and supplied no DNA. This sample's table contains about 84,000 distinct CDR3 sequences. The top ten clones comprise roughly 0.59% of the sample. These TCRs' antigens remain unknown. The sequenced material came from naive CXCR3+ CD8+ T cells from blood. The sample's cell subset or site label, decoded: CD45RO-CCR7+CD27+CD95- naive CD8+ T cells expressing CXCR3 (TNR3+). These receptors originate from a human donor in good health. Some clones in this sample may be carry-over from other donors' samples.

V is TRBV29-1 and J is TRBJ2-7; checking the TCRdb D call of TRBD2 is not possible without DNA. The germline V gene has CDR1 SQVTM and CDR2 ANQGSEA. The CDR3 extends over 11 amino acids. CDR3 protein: CSALVSYEQYF.

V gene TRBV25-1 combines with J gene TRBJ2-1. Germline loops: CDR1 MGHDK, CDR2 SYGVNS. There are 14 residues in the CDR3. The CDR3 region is CASSFLGLNNEQFF.

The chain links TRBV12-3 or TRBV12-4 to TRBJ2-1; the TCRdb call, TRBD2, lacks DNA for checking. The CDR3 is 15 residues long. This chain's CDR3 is CASSRTAGSYNEQFF.

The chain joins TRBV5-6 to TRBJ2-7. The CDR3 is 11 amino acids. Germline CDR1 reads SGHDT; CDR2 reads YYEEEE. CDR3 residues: CASSLQLEQYF.

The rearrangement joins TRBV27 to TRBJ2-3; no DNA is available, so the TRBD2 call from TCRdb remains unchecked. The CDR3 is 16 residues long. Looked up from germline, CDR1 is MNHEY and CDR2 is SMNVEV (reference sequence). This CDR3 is CASSPLPEGGTDTQYF.

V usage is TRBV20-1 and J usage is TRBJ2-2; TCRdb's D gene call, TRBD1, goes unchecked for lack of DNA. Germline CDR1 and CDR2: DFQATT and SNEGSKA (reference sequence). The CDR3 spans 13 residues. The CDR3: CSAMTENNGELFF.

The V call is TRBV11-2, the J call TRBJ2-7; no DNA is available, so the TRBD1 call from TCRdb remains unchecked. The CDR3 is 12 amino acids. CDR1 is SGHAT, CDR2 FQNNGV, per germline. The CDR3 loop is CASSRTGLEQYF. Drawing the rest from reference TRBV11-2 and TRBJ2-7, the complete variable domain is EAGVAQSPRYKIIEKRQSVAFWCNPISGHATLYWYQQILGQGPKLLIQFQNNGVVDDSQLPKDRFSAERLKGVDSTLKIQPAKLEDSAVYLCASSRTGLEQYFGPGTRLTVT.

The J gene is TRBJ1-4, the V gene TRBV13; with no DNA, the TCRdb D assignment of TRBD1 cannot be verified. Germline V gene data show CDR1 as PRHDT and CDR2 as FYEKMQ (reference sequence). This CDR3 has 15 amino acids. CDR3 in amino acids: CASSLSPQSNEKLFF.

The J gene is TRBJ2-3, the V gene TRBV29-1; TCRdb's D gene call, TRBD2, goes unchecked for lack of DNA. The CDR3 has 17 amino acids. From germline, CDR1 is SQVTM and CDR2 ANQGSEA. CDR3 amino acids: CSVEEGGTSGSADTQYF.

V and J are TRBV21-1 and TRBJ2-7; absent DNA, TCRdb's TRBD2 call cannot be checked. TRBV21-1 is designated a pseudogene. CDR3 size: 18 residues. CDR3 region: CASSKGGRALRLLYEQYF.

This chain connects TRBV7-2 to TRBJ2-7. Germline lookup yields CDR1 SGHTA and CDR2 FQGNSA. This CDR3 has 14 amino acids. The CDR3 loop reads CASSSIGASYEQYF.

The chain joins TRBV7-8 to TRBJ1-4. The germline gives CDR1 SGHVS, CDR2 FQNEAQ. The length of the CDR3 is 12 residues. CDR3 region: CASSIEGEKLFF.

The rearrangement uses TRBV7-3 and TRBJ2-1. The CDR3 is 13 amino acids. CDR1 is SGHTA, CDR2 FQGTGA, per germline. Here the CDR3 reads CASSLSGLNEQFF.

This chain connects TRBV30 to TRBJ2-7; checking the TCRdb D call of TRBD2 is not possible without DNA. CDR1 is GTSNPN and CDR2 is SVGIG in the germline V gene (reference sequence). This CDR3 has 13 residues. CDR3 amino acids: CAWSVSRASEQYF.

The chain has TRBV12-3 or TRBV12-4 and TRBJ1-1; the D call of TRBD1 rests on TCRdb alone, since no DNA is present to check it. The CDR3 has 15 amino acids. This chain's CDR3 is CASSLEGQGTTEAFF.

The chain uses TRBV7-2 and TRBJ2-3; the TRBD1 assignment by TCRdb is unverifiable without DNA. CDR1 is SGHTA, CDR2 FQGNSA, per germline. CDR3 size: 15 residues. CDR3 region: CATSAAPEGTDTQYF.

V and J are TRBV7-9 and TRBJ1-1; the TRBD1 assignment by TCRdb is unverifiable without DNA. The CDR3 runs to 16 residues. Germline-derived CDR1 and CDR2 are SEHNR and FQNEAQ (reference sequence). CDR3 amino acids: CASSLYVQGGDTEAFF.

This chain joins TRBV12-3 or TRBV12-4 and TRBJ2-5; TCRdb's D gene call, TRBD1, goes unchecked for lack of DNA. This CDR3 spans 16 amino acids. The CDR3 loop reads CASSSPRQGAQETQYF.

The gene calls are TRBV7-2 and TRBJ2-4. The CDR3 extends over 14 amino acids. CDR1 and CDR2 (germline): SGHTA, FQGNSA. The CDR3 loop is CASSSGKMRNIQYF.

CDR3 region: CATSPMGTGELFF. This sequence joins TRBV7-3 and TRBJ2-2. Germline assignment: CDR1 SGHTA and CDR2 FQGTGA. The CDR3 has 13 amino acids.